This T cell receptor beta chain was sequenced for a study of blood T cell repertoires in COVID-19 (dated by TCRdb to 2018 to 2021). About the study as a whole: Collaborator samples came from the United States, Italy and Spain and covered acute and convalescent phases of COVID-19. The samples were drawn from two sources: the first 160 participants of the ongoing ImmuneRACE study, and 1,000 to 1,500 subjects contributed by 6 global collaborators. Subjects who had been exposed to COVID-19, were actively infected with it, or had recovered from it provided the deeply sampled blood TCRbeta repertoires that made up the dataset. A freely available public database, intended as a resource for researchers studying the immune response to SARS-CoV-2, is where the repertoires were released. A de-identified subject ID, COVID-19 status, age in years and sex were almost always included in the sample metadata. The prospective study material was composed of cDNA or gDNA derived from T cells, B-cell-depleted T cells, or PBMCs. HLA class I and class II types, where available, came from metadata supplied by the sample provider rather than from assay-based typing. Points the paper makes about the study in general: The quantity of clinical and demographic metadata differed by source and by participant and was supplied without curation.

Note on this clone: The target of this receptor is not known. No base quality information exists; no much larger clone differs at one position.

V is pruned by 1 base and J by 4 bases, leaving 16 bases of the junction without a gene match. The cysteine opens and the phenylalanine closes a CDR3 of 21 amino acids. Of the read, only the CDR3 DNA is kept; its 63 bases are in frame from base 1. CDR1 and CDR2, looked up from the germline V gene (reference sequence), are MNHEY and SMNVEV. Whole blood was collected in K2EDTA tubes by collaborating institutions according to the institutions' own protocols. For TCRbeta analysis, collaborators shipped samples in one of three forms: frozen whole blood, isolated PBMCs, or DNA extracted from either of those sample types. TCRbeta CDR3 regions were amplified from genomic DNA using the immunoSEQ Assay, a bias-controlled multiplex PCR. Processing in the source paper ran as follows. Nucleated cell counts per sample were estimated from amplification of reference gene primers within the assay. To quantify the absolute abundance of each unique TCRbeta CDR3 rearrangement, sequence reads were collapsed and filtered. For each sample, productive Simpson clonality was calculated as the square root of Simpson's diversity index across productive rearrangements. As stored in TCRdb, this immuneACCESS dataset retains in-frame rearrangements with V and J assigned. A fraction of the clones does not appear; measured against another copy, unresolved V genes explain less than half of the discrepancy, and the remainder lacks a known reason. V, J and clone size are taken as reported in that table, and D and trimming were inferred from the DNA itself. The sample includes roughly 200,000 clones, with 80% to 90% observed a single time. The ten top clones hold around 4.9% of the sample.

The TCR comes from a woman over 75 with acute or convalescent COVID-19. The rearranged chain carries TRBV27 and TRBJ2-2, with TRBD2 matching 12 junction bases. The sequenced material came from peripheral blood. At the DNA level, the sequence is TGTGCCAGCAGTTTATATGGGCCTCGACTAGCGGGAGCAAGCGTCACCGGGGAGCTGTTTTTT. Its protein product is CASSLYGPRLAGASVTGELFF.